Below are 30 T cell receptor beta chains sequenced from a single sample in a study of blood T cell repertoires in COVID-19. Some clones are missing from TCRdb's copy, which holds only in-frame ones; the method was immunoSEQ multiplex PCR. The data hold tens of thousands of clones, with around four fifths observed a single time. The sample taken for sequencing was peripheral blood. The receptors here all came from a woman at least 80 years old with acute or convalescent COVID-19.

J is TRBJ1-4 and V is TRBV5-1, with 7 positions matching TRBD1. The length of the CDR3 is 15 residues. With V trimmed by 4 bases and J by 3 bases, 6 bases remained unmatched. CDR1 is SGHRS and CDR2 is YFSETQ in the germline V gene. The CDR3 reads CASSRGGKANEKLFF. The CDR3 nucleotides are TGCGCCAGCAGCCGAGGGGGCAAGGCTAATGAAAAACTGTTTTTT.

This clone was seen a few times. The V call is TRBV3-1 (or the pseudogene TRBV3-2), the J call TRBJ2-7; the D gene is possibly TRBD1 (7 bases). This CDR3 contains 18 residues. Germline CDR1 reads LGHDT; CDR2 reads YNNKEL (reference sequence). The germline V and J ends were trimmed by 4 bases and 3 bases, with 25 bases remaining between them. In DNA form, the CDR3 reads TGTGCCAGCAGCCGTAAGGGAGGTCCGGGACAGAGATACTACGAGCAGTACTTC. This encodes CASSRKGGPGQRYYEQYF.

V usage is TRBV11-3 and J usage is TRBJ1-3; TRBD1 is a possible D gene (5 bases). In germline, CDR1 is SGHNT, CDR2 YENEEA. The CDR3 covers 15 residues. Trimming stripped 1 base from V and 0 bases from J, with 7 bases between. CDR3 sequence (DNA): TGTGCCAGCAGCTTAGGACAGAGCTCTGGAAACACCATATATTTT. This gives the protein CASSLGQSSGNTIYF.

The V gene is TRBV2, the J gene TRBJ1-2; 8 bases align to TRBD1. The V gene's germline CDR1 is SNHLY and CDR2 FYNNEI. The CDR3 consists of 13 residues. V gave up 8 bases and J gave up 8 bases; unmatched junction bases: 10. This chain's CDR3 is CASARQGPMGYTF. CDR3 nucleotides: TGTGCCAGCGCTCGACAGGGGCCGATGGGCTACACCTTC.

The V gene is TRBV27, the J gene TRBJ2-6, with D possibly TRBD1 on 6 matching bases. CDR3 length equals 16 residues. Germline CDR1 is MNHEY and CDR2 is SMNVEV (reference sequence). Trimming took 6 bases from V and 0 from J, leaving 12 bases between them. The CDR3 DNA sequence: TGTGCCAGCAGCAGGGGCCTTACCTCTGGGGCCAACGTCCTGACTTTC. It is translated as CASSRGLTSGANVLTF.

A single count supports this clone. The CDR3 sequence: CASSQGDRGTYEQYF. CDR3 DNA: TGTGCCAGCAGCCAAGGGGACAGGGGCACCTACGAGCAGTACTTC. The V call is TRBV3-1 (or the pseudogene TRBV3-2), the J call TRBJ2-7; 10 bases match TRBD1. The CDR3 totals 15 residues. Looked up from germline, CDR1 is LGHDT and CDR2 is YNNKEL (reference sequence). Trimming cost V 1 base and J 2 bases; bases outside gene matches: 2.

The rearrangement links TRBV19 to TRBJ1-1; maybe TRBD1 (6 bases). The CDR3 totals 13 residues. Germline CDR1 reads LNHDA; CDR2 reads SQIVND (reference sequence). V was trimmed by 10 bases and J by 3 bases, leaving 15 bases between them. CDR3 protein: CATRASGDTEAFF. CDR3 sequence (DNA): TGTGCCACTAGAGCTTCAGGGGACACTGAAGCTTTCTTT.

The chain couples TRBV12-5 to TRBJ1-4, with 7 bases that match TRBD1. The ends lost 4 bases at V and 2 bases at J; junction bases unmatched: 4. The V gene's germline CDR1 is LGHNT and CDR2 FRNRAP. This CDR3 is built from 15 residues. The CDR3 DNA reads TGTGCTAGTGGTTGGGGGGACAGTACTAATGAAAAACTGTTTTTT. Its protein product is CASGWGDSTNEKLFF. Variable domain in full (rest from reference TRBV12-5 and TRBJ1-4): DARVTQTPRHKVTEMGQEVTMRCQPILGHNTVFWYRQTMMQGLELLAYFRNRAPLDDSGMPKDRFSAEMPDATLATLKIQPSEPRDSAVYFCASGWGDSTNEKLFFGSGTQLSVL.

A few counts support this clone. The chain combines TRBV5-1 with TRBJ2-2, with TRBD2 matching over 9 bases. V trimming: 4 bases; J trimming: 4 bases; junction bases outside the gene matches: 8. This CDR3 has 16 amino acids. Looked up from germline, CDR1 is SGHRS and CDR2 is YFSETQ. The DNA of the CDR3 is TGCGCCAGCAGCCTCATAGCGGGGGACCTCACCGGGGAGCTGTTTTTT. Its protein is CASSLIAGDLTGELFF.

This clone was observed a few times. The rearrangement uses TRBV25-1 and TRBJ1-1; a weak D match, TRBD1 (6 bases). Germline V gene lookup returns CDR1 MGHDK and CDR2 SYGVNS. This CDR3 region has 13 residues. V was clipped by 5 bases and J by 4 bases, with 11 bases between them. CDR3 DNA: TGTGCCAGCAGTAAACAGGGTAGCACTGAAGCTTTCTTT. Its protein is CASSKQGSTEAFF. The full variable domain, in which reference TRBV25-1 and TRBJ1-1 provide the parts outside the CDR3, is EADIYQTPRYLVIGTGKKITLECSQTMGHDKMYWYQQDPGMELHLIHYSYGVNSTEKGDLSSESTVSRIRTEHFPLTLESARPSHTSQYLCASSKQGSTEAFFGQGTRLTVV.

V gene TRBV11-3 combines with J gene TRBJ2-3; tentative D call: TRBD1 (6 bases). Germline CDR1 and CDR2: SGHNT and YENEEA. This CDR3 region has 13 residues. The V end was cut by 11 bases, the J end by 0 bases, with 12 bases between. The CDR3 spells CAAKQGSTDTQYF. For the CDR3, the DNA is TGTGCCGCAAAACAGGGAAGCACAGATACGCAGTATTTT. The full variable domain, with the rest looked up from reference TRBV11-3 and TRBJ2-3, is EAGVVQSPRYKIIEKKQPVAFWCNPISGHNTLYWYLQNLGQGPELLIRYENEEAVDDSQLPKDRFSAERLKGVDSTLKIQPAELGDSAVYLCAAKQGSTDTQYFGPGTRLTVL.

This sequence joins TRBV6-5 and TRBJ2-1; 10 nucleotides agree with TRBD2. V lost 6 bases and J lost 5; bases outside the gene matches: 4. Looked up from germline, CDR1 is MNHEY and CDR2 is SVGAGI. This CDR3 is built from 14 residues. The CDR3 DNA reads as TGTGCCAGCAGAAGCGGGGGGGCTAACAATGAGCAGTTCTTC. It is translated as CASRSGGANNEQFF.

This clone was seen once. CDR3 sequence (DNA): TGCGCCAGCAGCTTTGTAGCGGGGGACCCCACCGGGGAGCTGTTTTTT. Protein sequence: CASSFVAGDPTGELFF. The rearrangement uses TRBV5-1 and TRBJ2-2; TRBD2 agrees at 9 bases. Trimming cost V 2 bases and J 4 bases; bases outside gene matches: 6. The CDR3 is 16 residues long. Germline V lookup: CDR1 SGHRS, CDR2 YFSETQ. Full variable domain (outside the CDR3, taken from reference TRBV5-1 and TRBJ2-2): KAGVTQTPRYLIKTRGQQVTLSCSPISGHRSVSWYQQTPGQGLQFLFEYFSETQRNKGNFPGRFSGRQFSNSRSEMNVSTLELGDSALYLCASSFVAGDPTGELFFGEGSRLTVL.

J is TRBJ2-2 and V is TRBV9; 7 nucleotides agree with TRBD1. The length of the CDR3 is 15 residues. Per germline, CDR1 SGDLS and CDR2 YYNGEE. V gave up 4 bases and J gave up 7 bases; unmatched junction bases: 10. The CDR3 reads CASSPTGTAGGELFF. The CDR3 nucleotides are TGTGCCAGCAGCCCGACCGGGACAGCTGGCGGGGAGCTGTTTTTT.

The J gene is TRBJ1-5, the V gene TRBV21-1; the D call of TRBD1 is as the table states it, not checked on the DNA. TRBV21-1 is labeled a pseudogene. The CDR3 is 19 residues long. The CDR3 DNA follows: TGTGCCACCATTCGCCTAAAGTCGGGACACCCCTTTTGGAATCAGCCCCAGCATTTT. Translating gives CATIRLKSGHPFWNQPQHF.

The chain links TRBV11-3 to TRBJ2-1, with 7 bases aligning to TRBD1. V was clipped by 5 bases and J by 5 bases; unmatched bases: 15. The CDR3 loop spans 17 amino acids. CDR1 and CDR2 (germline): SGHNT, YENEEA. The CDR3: CASSPRGGVGINNEQFF. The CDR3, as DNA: TGTGCCAGCAGCCCTCGAGGGGGCGTGGGGATTAACAATGAGCAGTTCTTC.

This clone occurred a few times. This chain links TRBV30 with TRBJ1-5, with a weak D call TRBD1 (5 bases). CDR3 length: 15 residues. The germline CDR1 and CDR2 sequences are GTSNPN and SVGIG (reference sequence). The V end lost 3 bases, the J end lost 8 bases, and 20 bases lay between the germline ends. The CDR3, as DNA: TGTGCCTGGAGCTCCGGGGGACTCTCCAGAGAGCCCCAGCATTTT. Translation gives CAWSSGGLSREPQHF.

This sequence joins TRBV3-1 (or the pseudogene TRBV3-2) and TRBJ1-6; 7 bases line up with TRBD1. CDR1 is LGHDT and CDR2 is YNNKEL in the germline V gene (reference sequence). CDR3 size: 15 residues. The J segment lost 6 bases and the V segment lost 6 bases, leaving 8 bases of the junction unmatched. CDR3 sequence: CASSRKQGSNSPLHF. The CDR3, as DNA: TGTGCCAGCAGTCGAAAACAGGGGTCTAATTCACCCCTCCACTTT.

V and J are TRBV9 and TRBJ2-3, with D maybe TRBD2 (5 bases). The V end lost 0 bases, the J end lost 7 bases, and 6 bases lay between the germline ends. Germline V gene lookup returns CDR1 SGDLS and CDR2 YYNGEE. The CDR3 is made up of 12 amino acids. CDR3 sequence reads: CASSVGGYTQYF. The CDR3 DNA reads TGTGCCAGCAGCGTAGGAGGGTATACGCAGTATTTT.

CDR3 protein: CATSAPEQGYNQPQHF. CDR3 DNA sequence: TGTGCCACCAGCGCTCCAGAACAGGGATATAATCAGCCCCAGCATTTT. The chain employs TRBV15 and TRBJ1-5; a weak D match, TRBD1 (6 bases). The V and J ends lost 5 bases and 4 bases respectively, with 18 bases between them. This CDR3 is built from 16 residues. Germline values: CDR1 LNHNV, CDR2 YYDKDF (reference sequence).

CDR3 coding DNA: TGTGCCAGCAGCCAAGGGACAGGGAGATCGGGGGCCAACGTCCTGACTTTC. Residues: CASSQGTGRSGANVLTF. The chain has TRBV3-1 (or the pseudogene TRBV3-2) and TRBJ2-6; 8 bases agree with TRBD1. The CDR3 length is 17 residues. CDR1 is LGHDT, CDR2 YNNKEL, per germline (reference sequence). Losses at the gene ends were 1 base for V and 4 bases for J; bases not matched to a gene: 6.

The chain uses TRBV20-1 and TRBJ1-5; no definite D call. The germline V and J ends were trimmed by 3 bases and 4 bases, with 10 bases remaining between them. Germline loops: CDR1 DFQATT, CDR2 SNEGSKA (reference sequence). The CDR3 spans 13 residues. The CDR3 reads CSASWQINQPQHF. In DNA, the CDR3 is TGCAGTGCTAGTTGGCAGATTAATCAGCCCCAGCATTTT.

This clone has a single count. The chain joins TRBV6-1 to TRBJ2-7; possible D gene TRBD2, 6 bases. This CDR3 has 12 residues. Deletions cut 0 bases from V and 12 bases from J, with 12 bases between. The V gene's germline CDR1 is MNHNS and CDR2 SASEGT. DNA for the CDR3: TGTGCCAGCAGTGAAGCGCTTAGGGAGGCGTACTTC. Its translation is CASSEALREAYF.

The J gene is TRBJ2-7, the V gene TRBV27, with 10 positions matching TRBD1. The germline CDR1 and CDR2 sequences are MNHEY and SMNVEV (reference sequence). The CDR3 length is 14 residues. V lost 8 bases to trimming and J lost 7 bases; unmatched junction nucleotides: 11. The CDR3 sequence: CASGERDRGREQYF. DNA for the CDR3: TGTGCCAGCGGGGAACGGGACAGGGGCCGGGAGCAGTACTTC.

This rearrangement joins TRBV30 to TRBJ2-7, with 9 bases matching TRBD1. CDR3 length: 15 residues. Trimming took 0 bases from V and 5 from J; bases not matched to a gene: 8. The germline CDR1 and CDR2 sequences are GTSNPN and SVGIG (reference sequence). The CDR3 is CAWSVGTGLVHEQYF. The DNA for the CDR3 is TGTGCCTGGAGTGTGGGGACAGGGCTTGTTCACGAGCAGTACTTC.

For the CDR3, the DNA is TGTGCCAGCAGCCGGGGTTTCGCGGGCACAGATACGCAGTATTTT. Protein product: CASSRGFAGTDTQYF. V usage is TRBV6-5 and J usage is TRBJ2-3, with D perhaps TRBD2 (5 bases). The germline CDR1 and CDR2 sequences are MNHEY and SVGAGI. The CDR3 contains 15 residues. V was trimmed by 6 bases and J by 1 base, leaving 14 bases between them.

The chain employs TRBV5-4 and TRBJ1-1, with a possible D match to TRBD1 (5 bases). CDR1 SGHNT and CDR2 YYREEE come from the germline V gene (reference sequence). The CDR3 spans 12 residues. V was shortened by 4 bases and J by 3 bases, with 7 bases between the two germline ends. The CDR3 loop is CASSPRDTEAFF. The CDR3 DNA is TGTGCCAGCAGCCCCAGGGACACTGAAGCTTTCTTT. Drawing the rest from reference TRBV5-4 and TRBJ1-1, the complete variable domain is ETGVTQSPTHLIKTRGQQVTLRCSSQSGHNTVSWYQQALGQGPQFIFQYYREEENGRGNFPPRFSGLQFPNYSSELNVNALELDDSALYLCASSPRDTEAFFGQGTRLTVV.

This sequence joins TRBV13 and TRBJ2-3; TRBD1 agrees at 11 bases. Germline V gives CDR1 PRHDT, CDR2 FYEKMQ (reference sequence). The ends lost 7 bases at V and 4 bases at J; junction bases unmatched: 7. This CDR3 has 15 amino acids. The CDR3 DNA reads TGTGCCAGCACCGCCGGGACAGGGGGTGCAGATACGCAGTATTTT. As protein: CASTAGTGGADTQYF.

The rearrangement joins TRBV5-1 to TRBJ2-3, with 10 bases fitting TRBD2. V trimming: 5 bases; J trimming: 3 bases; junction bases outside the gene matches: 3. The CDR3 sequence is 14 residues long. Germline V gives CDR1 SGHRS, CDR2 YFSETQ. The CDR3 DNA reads TGCGCCAGCAGGCCACTAGCGGGGACAGATACGCAGTATTTT. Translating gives CASRPLAGTDTQYF. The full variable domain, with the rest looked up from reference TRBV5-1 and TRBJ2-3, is KAGVTQTPRYLIKTRGQQVTLSCSPISGHRSVSWYQQTPGQGLQFLFEYFSETQRNKGNFPGRFSGRQFSNSRSEMNVSTLELGDSALYLCASRPLAGTDTQYFGPGTRLTVL.

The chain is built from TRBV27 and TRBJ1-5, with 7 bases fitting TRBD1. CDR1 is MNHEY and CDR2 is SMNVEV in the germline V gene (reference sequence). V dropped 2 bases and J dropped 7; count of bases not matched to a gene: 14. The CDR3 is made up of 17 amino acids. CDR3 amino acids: CASSLHSTDRLKQPQHF. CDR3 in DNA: TGTGCCAGCAGTTTACATTCTACGGACAGGCTGAAACAGCCCCAGCATTTT.